The 2 T cell receptor beta chains below all came from one sample that was sequenced in a study of T cells in women clearing cervical HPV infection. Repertoires were generated with immunoSEQ multiplex PCR, while TCRdb's copy carries only in-frame clones and drops some. Recorded here are around 30,000 clones; the top ten clones represent 20% to 25%. The sample was blood buffy coat. The receptors were gathered from a woman between 18 and 70 years old with a cervical HPV16 infection that either progressed to CIN3+ or cleared (not recorded which).

A note on this clone: The read is 3 residues too short to cover the CDR3 end, so that end is filled in from the germline J gene. The J gene is TRBJ1-5, the V gene TRBV19; tentative D call: TRBD1 (5 bases). This CDR3 spans 12 amino acids. V lost 3 bases and J lost 9, with 9 bases in between. Germline CDR1 and CDR2: LNHDA and SQIVND (reference sequence). The DNA read from the CDR3 is TGTGCCAGTAGTATCAGGGTTGGGCCC. This encodes CASSIRVGP. The complete CDR3 protein is CASSIRVGPQHF.

As to this clone: The CDR3 extends 3 residues past the end of the read, so its final part is completed from the germline J gene. The chain is built from TRBV30 and TRBJ2-3, with TRBD2 matching over 7 bases. Germline lookup yields CDR1 GTSNPN and CDR2 SVGIG (reference sequence). With V trimmed by 0 bases and J by 2 bases, 8 bases remained unmatched. The length of the CDR3 is 16 residues. This CDR3 is CAWSVLSSGYTDTQYF. CDR3 bases read: TGTGCCTGGAGTGTACTCTCTAGCGGATACACAGATACG.